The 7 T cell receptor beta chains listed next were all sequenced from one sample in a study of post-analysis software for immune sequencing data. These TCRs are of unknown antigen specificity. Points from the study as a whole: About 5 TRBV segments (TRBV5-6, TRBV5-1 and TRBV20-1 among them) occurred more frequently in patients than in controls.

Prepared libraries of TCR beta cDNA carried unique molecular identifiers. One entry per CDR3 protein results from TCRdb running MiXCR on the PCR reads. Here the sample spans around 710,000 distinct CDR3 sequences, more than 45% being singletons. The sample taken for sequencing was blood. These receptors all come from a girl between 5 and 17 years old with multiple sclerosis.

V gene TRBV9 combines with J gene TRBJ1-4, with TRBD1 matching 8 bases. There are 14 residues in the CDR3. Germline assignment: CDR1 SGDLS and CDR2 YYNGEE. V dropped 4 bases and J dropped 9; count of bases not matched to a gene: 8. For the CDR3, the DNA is TGTGCCAGCAGCCCCCCGGGACAGGACCAAAAACTGTTTTTT. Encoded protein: CASSPPGQDQKLFF.

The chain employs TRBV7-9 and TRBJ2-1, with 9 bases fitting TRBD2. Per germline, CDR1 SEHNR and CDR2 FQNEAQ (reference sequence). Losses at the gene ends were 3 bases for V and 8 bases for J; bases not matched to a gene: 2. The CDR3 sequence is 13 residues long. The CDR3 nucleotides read TGTGCCAGCAGCTTCCTAGCGGGATATGAGCAGTTCTTC. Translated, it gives CASSFLAGYEQFF.

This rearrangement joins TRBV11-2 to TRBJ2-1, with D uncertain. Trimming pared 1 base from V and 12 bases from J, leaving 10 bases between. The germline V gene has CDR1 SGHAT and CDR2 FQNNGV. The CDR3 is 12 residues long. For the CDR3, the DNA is TGTGCCAGCAGCTTAGTGGTGGCCCCGCAGTTCTTC. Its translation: CASSLVVAPQFF.

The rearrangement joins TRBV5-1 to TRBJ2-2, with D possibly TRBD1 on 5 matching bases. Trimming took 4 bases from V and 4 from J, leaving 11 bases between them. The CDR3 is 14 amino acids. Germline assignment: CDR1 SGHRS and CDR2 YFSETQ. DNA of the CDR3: TGCGCCAGCAGCCGAGACAGTAGCACCGGGGAGCTGTTTTTT. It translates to CASSRDSSTGELFF.

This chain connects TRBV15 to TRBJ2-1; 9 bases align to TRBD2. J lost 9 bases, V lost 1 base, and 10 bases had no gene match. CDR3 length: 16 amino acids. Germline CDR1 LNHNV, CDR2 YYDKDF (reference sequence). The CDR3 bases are TGTGCCACCAGCAGAGGTGGGCTAGCGGGATCCTCTGAGCAGTTCTTC. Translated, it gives CATSRGGLAGSSEQFF.

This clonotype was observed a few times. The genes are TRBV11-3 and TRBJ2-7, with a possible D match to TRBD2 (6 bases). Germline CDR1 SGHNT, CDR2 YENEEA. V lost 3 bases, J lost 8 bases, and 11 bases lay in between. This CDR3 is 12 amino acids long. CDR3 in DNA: TGTGCCAGCAGCTTCCAGGGCGGGAAGCAGTACTTC. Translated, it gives CASSFQGGKQYF.

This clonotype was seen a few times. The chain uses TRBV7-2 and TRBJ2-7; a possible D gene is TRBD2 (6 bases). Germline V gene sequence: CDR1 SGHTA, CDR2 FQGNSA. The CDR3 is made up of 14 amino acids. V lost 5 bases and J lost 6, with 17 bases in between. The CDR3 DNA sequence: TGTGCCAGCAGCCAAGGAGGTAGCGGTATCGAGCAGTACTTC. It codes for CASSQGGSGIEQYF.